This entry describes one T cell receptor (beta chain). Its matching antigen is unknown. 5'RACE template switching with UMIs produced the TCR beta cDNA. After re-calling the 5' RACE reads, TCRdb lists one entry per CDR3 protein, DNA absent. The clone table shows roughly 450,000 distinct CDR3 sequences, with the ten largest holding approximately 1.5%. Germline V lookup: CDR1 KGHDR, CDR2 SFDVKD. CDR3 size: 14 residues. The data are from a study of T cells expressing NK-cell markers. About the study: Seven HCMV-seropositive donors and one seronegative donor made up the eight sequenced donors. Broader study findings: The study found these clonotypes also leading the CD3+CD56-NKG2C+ fraction in several donors. Among CD8+ T cells from five or six donors, dominant NKG2C+ clonotypes accounted for about 1.0-8%.

This sequence was found in a woman aged 45-65 years in good health. The sample consisted of blood T cells: a sorted CD56 or NKG2C T cell subset, CD4+ or CD8+ T cells, or bulk PBMC T cells (not recorded which). V gene TRBV24-1 combines with J gene TRBJ2-2; with no DNA, the TCRdb D assignment of TRBD2 cannot be verified. This CDR3 is CATSWEGVTGELFF.